This T cell receptor beta chain was sequenced during a study of CXCR3-negative and CXCR3-positive naive CD8 T cells. Study observations and caveats: With CXCR3 expression partially decreased after cryopreservation, most assays relied on fresh PBMCs. Against CXCR3-negative naive cells, CXCR3-positive naive cells showed more hydrophobic TRB CDR3s.

Of note for this clonotype: As yet, its antigen is unknown.

The libraries of TRB cDNA were constructed through 5' RACE using UMI labels. TCRdb re-called the 5' RACE reads and shows each CDR3 protein once, DNA omitted. The ten top clones account for less than 0.85%, within a sample of 85,000 to 90,000 distinct CDR3 sequences. CD45RO-CCR7+CD27+CD95- expression identified naive CD8+ T cells. The CDR3 extends over 14 amino acids. Germline loops: CDR1 LNHNV, CDR2 YYDKDF (reference sequence). This TCR was recovered from a human donor in good health. Some clones in this sample may be carry-over from other donors' samples. Sequencing was done on a sample of naive CXCR3+ CD8+ T cells from blood. Subset reported: CD45RO-CCR7+CD27+CD95- naive CD8+ T cells expressing CXCR3 (TNR3+). This chain joins TRBV15 and TRBJ1-5. The CDR3 sequence is CATSTVGGSQPQHF.